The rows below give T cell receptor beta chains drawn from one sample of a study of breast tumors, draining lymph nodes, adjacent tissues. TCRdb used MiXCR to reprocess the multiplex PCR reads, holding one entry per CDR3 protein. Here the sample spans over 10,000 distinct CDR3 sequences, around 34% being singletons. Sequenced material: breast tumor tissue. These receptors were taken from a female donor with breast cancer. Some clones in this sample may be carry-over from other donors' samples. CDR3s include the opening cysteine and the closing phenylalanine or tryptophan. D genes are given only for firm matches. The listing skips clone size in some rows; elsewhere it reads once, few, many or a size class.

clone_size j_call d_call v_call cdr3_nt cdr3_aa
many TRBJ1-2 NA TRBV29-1 TGCAGCGTTGTGCAGGCGAATGGCTACACCTTC CSVVQANGYTF
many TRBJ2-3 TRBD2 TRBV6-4 TGTGCCAGCTCGGGGGGAAACACAGATACGCAGTATTTT CASSGGNTDTQYF
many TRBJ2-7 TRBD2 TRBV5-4 TGTGCCAGCAGCTCAGAGCGGGAGGCCTTTCCCTACGAGCAGTACTTC CASSSEREAFPYEQYF
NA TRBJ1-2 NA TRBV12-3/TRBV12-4 TGTGCCAGCAGTTGGGGGGGCAGCTACACCTTC CASSWGGSYTF
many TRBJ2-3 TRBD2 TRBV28 TGTGCCAGCAGTTTTTGGCTAGCGGGAGGGCCGGATACGCAGTATTTT CASSFWLAGGPDTQYF
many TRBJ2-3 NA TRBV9 TGTGCCAGCAGCGTACGCAGGGGGGGGCCCACAGATACGCAGTATTTT CASSVRRGGPTDTQYF
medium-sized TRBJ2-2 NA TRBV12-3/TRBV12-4 TGTGCCAGCAGTTTTCCTAGCGTGAACACCGGGGAGCTGTTTTTT CASSFPSVNTGELFF
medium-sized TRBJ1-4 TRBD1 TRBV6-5 TGTGCCAGCAGCCTACAGGGGCCGACTAATGAAAAACTGTTTTTT CASSLQGPTNEKLFF
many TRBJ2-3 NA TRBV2 TGTGCCAGCAGTGAGCTGGAAAGAGATACGCAGTATTTT CASSELERDTQYF
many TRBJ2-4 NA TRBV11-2 TGTGCCAGCAGCCAACAGGGAAACATTCAGTACTTC CASSQQGNIQYF
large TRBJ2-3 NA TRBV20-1 TGCAGTGCTAGTCAGTTCCTTAGCACAGATACGCAGTATTTT CSASQFLSTDTQYF
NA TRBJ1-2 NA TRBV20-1 TGCAGTGCGGACCCGGGACACAACTATGGCTACACCTTC CSADPGHNYGYTF
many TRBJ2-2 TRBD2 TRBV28 TGTGCCAGCAGTCGTAGCGGGGGAACCGGGGAGCTGTTTTTT CASSRSGGTGELFF
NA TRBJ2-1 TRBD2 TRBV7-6 TGTGCCAGCAGCCTAACTAGCGGGAGGGGGAATGAGCAGTTCTTC CASSLTSGRGNEQFF
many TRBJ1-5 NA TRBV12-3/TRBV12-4 TGTGCCAGCAGTGCGGGGAGCAATCAGCCCCAGCATTTT CASSAGSNQPQHF
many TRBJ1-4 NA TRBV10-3 TGTGCCATCAGCAGTGCCGCAACTAATGAAAAACTGTTTTTT CAISSAATNEKLFF
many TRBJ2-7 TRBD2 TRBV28 TGTGCCAGCAATTTAAGCGGGGCTAGCTCCTACGAGCAGTACTTC CASNLSGASSYEQYF
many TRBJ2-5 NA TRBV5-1 TGCGCCAGCAGCGAAAGACTACAAGAGACCCAGTACTTC CASSERLQETQYF
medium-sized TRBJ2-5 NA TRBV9 TGTGCCAGCAGCGTAGACCTCGGCAGGGAAGAGACCCAGTACTTC CASSVDLGREETQYF
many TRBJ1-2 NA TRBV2 TGTGCCAGCAGTGAACCAAGGGGGGCGGGCTATGGCTACACCTTC CASSEPRGAGYGYTF
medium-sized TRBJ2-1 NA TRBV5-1 TGCGCCAGCAGCTTGGTAGACCCGTCCTACAATGAGCAGTTCTTC CASSLVDPSYNEQFF
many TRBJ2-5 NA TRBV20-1 TGCAGTGCTAATACCTGGATGGGGAATCAAGAGACCCAGTACTTC CSANTWMGNQETQYF
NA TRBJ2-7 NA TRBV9 TGTGCCAGCAGCGTAGTACCGGGGGACCTCTACGAGCAGTACTTC CASSVVPGDLYEQYF
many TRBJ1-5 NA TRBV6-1 TGTGCCTCGGAGGCCAGCAATCAGCCCCAGCATTTT CASEASNQPQHF
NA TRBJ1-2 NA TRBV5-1 TGCGCCAGCAGCTTGGCAGGGGTCTATGGCTACACCTTC CASSLAGVYGYTF
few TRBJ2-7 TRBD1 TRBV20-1 TGCAGTGCTAGAGATTTTACAGGGGGGTACGAGCAGTACTTC CSARDFTGGYEQYF
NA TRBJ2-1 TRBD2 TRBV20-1 TGCAGTGCTAGGACTAGCGGGATATACAATGAGCAGTTCTTC CSARTSGIYNEQFF
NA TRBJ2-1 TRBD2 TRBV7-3 TGTGCCAGCAGCTTAGGGTTCGGGACTAGCGTGAACGAGCAGTTCTTC CASSLGFGTSVNEQFF
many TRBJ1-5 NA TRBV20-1 TGCAGTGCTAGAGGCGAGGGCGGTTATCAGCCCCAGCATTTT CSARGEGGYQPQHF
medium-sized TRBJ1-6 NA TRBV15 TGTGCCACCAGCAGGGACGGAAGGAACAATTCACCCCTCCACTTT CATSRDGRNNSPLHF
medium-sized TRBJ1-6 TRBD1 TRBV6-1 TGTGCCTCCGAGGGACAGGGGTTCTATAATTCACCCCTCCACTTT CASEGQGFYNSPLHF
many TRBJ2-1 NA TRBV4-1 TGCGCCAGCAGCCAACGACAGGGGAGGGATGAGCAGTTCTTC CASSQRQGRDEQFF
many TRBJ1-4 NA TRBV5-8 TGTGCCAGCAGCCCAAACAGGGCGATTAATGAAAAACTGTTTTTT CASSPNRAINEKLFF
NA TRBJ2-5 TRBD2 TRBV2 TGTGGCAGCAGTGAACTAGCGGGGGGGCCGGGGACCCGGTACTTC CGSSELAGGPGTRYF
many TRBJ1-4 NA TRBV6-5 TGTGCCAGCAGTTACTCCGGGGGCGCTAATGAAAAACTGTTTTTT CASSYSGGANEKLFF
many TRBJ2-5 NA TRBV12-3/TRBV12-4 TGTGCCAGCACCGATAACAGGGAAGAGACCCAGTACTTC CASTDNREETQYF
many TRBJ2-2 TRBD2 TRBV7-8 TGTGCCAGCAGCTCCAACCGGGGGGGCGGGGGGTACACCGGGGAGCTGTTTTTT CASSSNRGGGGYTGELFF
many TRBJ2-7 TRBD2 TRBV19 TGTGCCAGTAGTATAAATTTCGGGGGGAGATACGAGCAGTACTTC CASSINFGGRYEQYF
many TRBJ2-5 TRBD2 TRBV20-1 TGCAGTGCTAGAGAGGGATCTAGCGGGGTTGAGGAGACCCAGTACTTC CSAREGSSGVEETQYF
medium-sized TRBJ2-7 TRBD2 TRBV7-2 TGTGCCAGCAGCAGGACTAGCGGGAGCTCCTACGAGCAGTACTTC CASSRTSGSSYEQYF
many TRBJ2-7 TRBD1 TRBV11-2 TGTGCCAGCAGCTTAGCGGGACAGCCCTCCTACGAGCAGTACTTC CASSLAGQPSYEQYF
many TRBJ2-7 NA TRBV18 TGTGCCAGCTCACAGGGGGACGAGCAGTACTTC CASSQGDEQYF
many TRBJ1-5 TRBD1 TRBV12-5 TGTGCTAGTGGAGTCCCCGGGACAGATAATCAGCCCCAGCATTTT CASGVPGTDNQPQHF